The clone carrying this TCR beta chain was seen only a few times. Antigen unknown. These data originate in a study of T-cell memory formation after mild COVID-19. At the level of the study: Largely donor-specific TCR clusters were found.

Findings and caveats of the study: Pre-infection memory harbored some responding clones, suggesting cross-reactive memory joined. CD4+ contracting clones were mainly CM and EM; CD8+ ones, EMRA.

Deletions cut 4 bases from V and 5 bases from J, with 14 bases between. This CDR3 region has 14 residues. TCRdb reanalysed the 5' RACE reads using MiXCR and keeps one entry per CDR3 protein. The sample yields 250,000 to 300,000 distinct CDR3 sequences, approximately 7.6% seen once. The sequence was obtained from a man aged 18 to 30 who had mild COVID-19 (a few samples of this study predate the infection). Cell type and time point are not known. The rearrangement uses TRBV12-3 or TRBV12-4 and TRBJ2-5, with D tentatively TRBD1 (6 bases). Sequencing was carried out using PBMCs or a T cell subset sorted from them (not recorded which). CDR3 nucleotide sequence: TGTGCCAGCAGTTATACTGGGGGCTCGGAGACCCAGTACTTC. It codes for CASSYTGGSETQYF.